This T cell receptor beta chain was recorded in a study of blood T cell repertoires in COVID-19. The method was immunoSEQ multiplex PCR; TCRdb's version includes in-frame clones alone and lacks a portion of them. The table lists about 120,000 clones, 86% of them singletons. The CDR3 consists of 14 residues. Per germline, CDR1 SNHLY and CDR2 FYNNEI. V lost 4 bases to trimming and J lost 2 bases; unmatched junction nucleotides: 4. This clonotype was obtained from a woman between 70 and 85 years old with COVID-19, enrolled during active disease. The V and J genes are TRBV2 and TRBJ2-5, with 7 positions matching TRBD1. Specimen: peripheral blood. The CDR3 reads CASSVQGYQETQYF. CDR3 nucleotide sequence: TGTGCCAGCAGTGTACAGGGGTATCAAGAGACCCAGTACTTC.